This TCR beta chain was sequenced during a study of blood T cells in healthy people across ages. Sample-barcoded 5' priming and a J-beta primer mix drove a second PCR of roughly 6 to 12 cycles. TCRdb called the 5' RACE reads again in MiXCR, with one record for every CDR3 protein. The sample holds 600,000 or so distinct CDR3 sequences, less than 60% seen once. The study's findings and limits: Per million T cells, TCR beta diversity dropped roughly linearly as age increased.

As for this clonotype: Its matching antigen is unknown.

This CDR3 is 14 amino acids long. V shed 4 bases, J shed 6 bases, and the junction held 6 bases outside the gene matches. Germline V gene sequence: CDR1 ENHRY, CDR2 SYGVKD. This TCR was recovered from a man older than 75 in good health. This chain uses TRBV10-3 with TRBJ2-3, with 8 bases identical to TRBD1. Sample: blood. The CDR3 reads CAISGTGGSDTQYF. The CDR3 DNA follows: TGTGCCATCAGTGGAACAGGGGGGTCGGATACGCAGTATTTT.